These 28 T cell receptor beta chains share one sample of origin, sequenced in a study of CD8+ T cells in alopecia areata. Treatment reported: oral pan-JAK inhibitor, 5-10 mg twice daily. RNA extraction and reverse transcription yielded cDNA as sequencing template. Clones were sequenced by immunoSEQ multiplex PCR, and TCRdb holds only the in-frame ones, with some missing. The sample includes approximately 300,000 clones, over 45% seen only once; the top ten take approximately 2%. Sequencing used CD4+ T cells sorted from blood, obtained at week 24, from a patient treated with tofacitinib. The source of these receptors is a human donor with alopecia areata.

The genes are TRBV6-5 and TRBJ2-6; D is uncertain. Trimming took 6 bases from V and 0 from J, leaving 3 bases between them. This CDR3 is built from 13 residues. CDR1 is MNHEY and CDR2 is SVGAGI in the germline V gene. In DNA, the CDR3 is TGTGCCAGCAGGAGCTCTGGGGCCAACGTCCTGACTTTC. Translating gives CASRSSGANVLTF.

The V gene is TRBV5-1, the J gene TRBJ1-1; 7 bases agree with TRBD1. CDR1 and CDR2 from the germline V gene are SGHRS and YFSETQ. J gave up 0 bases and V 4 bases, and 9 bases lay outside the gene matches. CDR3 length: 16 residues. The CDR3 bases are TGCGCCAGCAGCCCCCGGGACAGAACTATGAACACTGAAGCTTTCTTT. Translating it yields CASSPRDRTMNTEAFF.

This clone was found many times. The genes are TRBV6-5 and TRBJ2-1; D is uncertain. Germline V CDR1 and CDR2: MNHEY, SVGAGI. The length of the CDR3 is 15 residues. V was clipped by 7 bases and J by 3 bases, with 16 bases between them. The CDR3 region is CASTAQLSLYNEQFF. The CDR3 DNA is TGTGCCAGCACTGCCCAGTTGTCCCTCTACAATGAGCAGTTCTTC.

The chain employs TRBV18 and TRBJ2-2, with 7 bases that match TRBD1. Germline loops: CDR1 KGHSH, CDR2 LQKENI. Trimming at V came to 1 base and at J to 1 base, leaving 9 bases not matched to a gene. This CDR3 spans 18 amino acids. CDR3 protein: CASSPLGPGTVNTGELFF. The CDR3 nucleotides read TGTGCCAGCTCACCACTTGGACCCGGGACAGTGAACACCGGGGAGCTGTTTTTT.

The V and J genes are TRBV13 and TRBJ1-2, with 9 positions matching TRBD1. Per the germline V gene, CDR1 is PRHDT and CDR2 is FYEKMQ (reference sequence). V gave up 5 bases and J gave up 4 bases; unmatched junction bases: 11. This CDR3 has 16 residues. CDR3 sequence reads: CASSPGTGLGAYGYTF. The CDR3 DNA reads as TGTGCCAGCAGCCCAGGGACAGGGCTAGGGGCCTATGGCTACACCTTC.

The chain employs TRBV5-1 and TRBJ2-1; either TRBD1 or TRBD2 may supply D (5 bases each). The CDR3 has 17 amino acids. V was pared by 2 bases and J by 1 base, with 16 bases between. CDR1 and CDR2 (germline): SGHRS, YFSETQ. The CDR3 is CASSFSPGTLSYNEQFF. CDR3 sequence (DNA): TGCGCCAGCAGCTTCTCCCCCGGGACGCTTTCCTACAATGAGCAGTTCTTC.

The rearrangement links TRBV15 to TRBJ2-5; D remains unclear. The CDR3 has 14 residues. Germline V gene data show CDR1 as LNHNV and CDR2 as YYDKDF (reference sequence). V lost 0 bases to trimming and J lost 7 bases, with 12 bases between them. CDR3 DNA: TGTGCCACCAGCAGAGACGACGGGCGTGGGACCCAGTACTTC. This gives the protein CATSRDDGRGTQYF. The whole variable domain, remainder taken from reference TRBV15 and TRBJ2-5, is DAMVIQNPRYQVTQFGKPVTLSCSQTLNHNVMYWYQQKSSQAPKLLFHYYDKDFNNEADTPDNFQSRRPNTSFCFLDIRSPGLGDTAMYLCATSRDDGRGTQYFGPGTRLLVL.

The V call is TRBV4-2, the J call TRBJ2-1; TRBD1 might be the D (6 bases). V was clipped by 4 bases and J by 6 bases, with 22 bases between them. Germline assignment: CDR1 LGHNA and CDR2 YNFKEQ. The CDR3 extends over 17 amino acids. The CDR3 DNA is TGTGCCAGCAGCCCCTCGTTGGGGGCCCCGGACAGCAATGAGCAGTTCTTC. Amino acids: CASSPSLGAPDSNEQFF.

The chain joins TRBV30 to TRBJ1-5; 8 bases agree with TRBD1. V shed 3 bases, J shed 9 bases, and the junction held 7 bases outside the gene matches. CDR1 GTSNPN and CDR2 SVGIG come from the germline V gene (reference sequence). This CDR3 has 13 residues. Here the CDR3 reads CAWSPGQARPQHF. The CDR3 DNA reads TGTGCCTGGAGCCCGGGACAGGCTCGGCCCCAGCATTTT.

CDR3 DNA sequence: TGTGCTAGTGGTTTCCCTGCTGGGGGCTACACCTTC. It translates to CASGFPAGGYTF. The chain links TRBV12-5 to TRBJ1-2, with D uncertain. V was cut by 3 bases and J by 8 bases, with 10 bases left in between. This CDR3 region has 12 residues. Germline CDR1 and CDR2: LGHNT and FRNRAP.

The chain recombines TRBV11-3 with TRBJ2-1, with 10 bases matching TRBD1. The CDR3 length is 13 residues. Trimming cost V 5 bases and J 11 bases; bases outside gene matches: 6. Germline V gene data show CDR1 as SGHNT and CDR2 as YENEEA. The CDR3 is CASSIPGQGQQFF. CDR3 nucleotide sequence: TGTGCCAGCAGCATACCGGGACAGGGGCAGCAGTTCTTC.

The chain combines TRBV2 with TRBJ1-2; possibly TRBD1 for D (6 bases). The CDR3 is 13 residues long. V was clipped by 2 bases and J by 7 bases, with 11 bases between them. CDR1 SNHLY and CDR2 FYNNEI come from the germline V gene. The CDR3: CASSERGQFGYTF. CDR3 in DNA: TGTGCCAGCAGTGAACGGGGACAATTTGGCTACACCTTC.

The gene calls are TRBV5-1 and TRBJ2-1; possible D gene TRBD2, 6 bases. The CDR3 extends over 16 amino acids. The V end was cut by 5 bases, the J end by 2 bases, with 17 bases between. The germline V gene has CDR1 SGHRS and CDR2 YFSETQ. This chain's CDR3 is CASRQGPGDPYNEQFF. The DNA for the CDR3 is TGCGCCAGCAGGCAAGGACCGGGGGACCCCTACAATGAGCAGTTCTTC.

This chain connects TRBV25-1 to TRBJ1-4, with D unresolved. Trimming took 4 bases from V and 4 from J, leaving 10 bases between them. The CDR3 consists of 14 residues. The germline V gene has CDR1 MGHDK and CDR2 SYGVNS. The CDR3 DNA reads as TGTGCCAGCAGTGGGGTTGGTTTTAATGAAAAACTGTTTTTT. Translation gives CASSGVGFNEKLFF.

The genes are TRBV5-1 and TRBJ2-1; D remains ambiguous. Germline V gene lookup returns CDR1 SGHRS and CDR2 YFSETQ. Trimming stripped 5 bases from V and 10 bases from J, with 13 bases between. The length of the CDR3 is 12 residues. The CDR3 DNA sequence: TGCGCCAGCAGTAACCAAATGAGGGAGCAGTTCTTC. It translates to CASSNQMREQFF.

This clone has at least ten counts. The chain is built from TRBV28 and TRBJ1-5; TRBD1 is a possible D gene (5 bases). This CDR3 comprises 17 residues. The V gene's germline CDR1 is MDHEN and CDR2 SYDVKM. V lost 2 bases and J 11 bases, leaving 25 bases between the germline ends. CDR3 in amino acids: CASSLAGRSTLDGAQHF. CDR3 coding DNA: TGTGCCAGCAGTTTAGCAGGGAGAAGTACACTAGACGGAGCCCAGCATTTT.

The J gene is TRBJ1-3, the V gene TRBV5-1; D is uncertain. The V gene lost 0 bases and the J gene lost 0 bases, with 10 bases spanning the gap. Germline CDR1 reads SGHRS; CDR2 reads YFSETQ. The CDR3 totals 16 residues. CDR3 in amino acids: CASSLGGVLSGNTIYF. DNA of the CDR3: TGCGCCAGCAGCTTGGGAGGCGTCCTCTCTGGAAACACCATATATTTT.

The CDR3 protein is CASKRGGALPNIQYF. CDR3 bases: TGTGCCAGCAAGAGGGGGGGGGCCCTACCAAACATTCAGTACTTC. The rearrangement joins TRBV6-1 to TRBJ2-4, with D tentatively TRBD2 (7 bases). Trimming took 7 bases from V and 6 from J, leaving 19 bases between them. Germline CDR1 and CDR2: MNHNS and SASEGT. This CDR3 has 15 amino acids.

The rearrangement uses TRBV7-9 and TRBJ1-2; no definite D call. The germline CDR1 and CDR2 sequences are SEHNR and FQNEAQ (reference sequence). V was clipped by 2 bases and J by 0 bases, with 10 bases between them. This CDR3 spans 15 amino acids. The CDR3: CASSLFVPTNYGYTF. Written as DNA, the CDR3 is TGTGCCAGCAGCTTATTTGTTCCAACTAACTATGGCTACACCTTC.

The V call is TRBV28, the J call TRBJ1-2, with D perhaps matching TRBD1 (5 bases). The CDR3 runs to 17 residues. Trimming cost V 4 bases and J 4 bases, with 22 bases left between them. Germline V gene data show CDR1 as MDHEN and CDR2 as SYDVKM. The CDR3 coding sequence is TGTGCCAGCAGTTCGCAGCCTCCGGGACGGAAGATCTATGGCTACACCTTC. Translating it yields CASSSQPPGRKIYGYTF.

This clone has just one count. V is TRBV29-1 and J is TRBJ2-5; 9 nucleotides match TRBD1. The CDR3 has 13 residues. V lost 7 bases, J lost 5 bases, and 8 bases stayed unmatched. CDR1 is SQVTM, CDR2 ANQGSEA, per germline. The CDR3 nucleotides read TGCAGCGCCGACAGGGGGGCGGCGGAGACCCAGTACTTC. Protein: CSADRGAAETQYF.

The V and J genes are TRBV5-4 and TRBJ1-2; TRBD1 matches 9 bases. Germline CDR1 SGHNT, CDR2 YYREEE (reference sequence). V shed 4 bases and J 3 bases; nucleotides not matched to a gene: 7. The CDR3 length is 15 residues. DNA of the CDR3: TGTGCCAGCAGCAGCCTGGGACAGGGTGACTATGGCTACACCTTC. Its protein product is CASSSLGQGDYGYTF.

The V gene is TRBV7-9, the J gene TRBJ2-7; D not resolved. The CDR3 sequence is 15 residues long. V was pared by 1 base and J by 7 bases, with 17 bases between. CDR1 SEHNR and CDR2 FQNEAQ come from the germline V gene (reference sequence). The CDR3 nucleotides are TGTGCCAGCAGCTTAGGGCTGGGTTGGCAGGATGAGCAGTACTTC. Translation gives CASSLGLGWQDEQYF. The full variable domain, rest sourced from reference TRBV7-9 and TRBJ2-7, is DTGVSQNPRHKITKRGQNVTFRCDPISEHNRLYWYRQTLGQGPEFLTYFQNEAQLEKSRLLSDRFSAERPKGSFSTLEIQRTEQGDSAMYLCASSLGLGWQDEQYFGPGTRLTVT.

The chain carries TRBV7-9 and TRBJ2-7; D uncertain. Germline lookup yields CDR1 SEHNR and CDR2 FQNEAQ (reference sequence). V was clipped by 7 bases and J by 7 bases, with 17 bases between them. This CDR3 region has 13 residues. The CDR3 nucleotides read TGTGCCAGCACCTCGAGTTCGGGTGAGGAGCAGTACTTC. Its protein is CASTSSSGEEQYF.

The sample holds a few counts of this clone. The rearrangement uses TRBV28 and TRBJ2-7; D not resolved. The germline gives CDR1 MDHEN, CDR2 SYDVKM. The CDR3 is made up of 10 amino acids. Between the trimmed V and J ends, which lost 7 bases and 5 bases, there was a span of 6 bases. The CDR3 loop is CASTGNEQYF. In DNA form, the CDR3 reads TGTGCCAGCACTGGTAACGAGCAGTACTTC.

J is TRBJ2-3 and V is TRBV29-1; unclear D gene. Germline CDR1 reads SQVTM; CDR2 reads ANQGSEA. The CDR3 length is 13 residues. The germline V and J ends were trimmed by 4 bases and 2 bases, with 10 bases remaining between them. CDR3 nucleotide sequence: TGCAGCGTTGGAAGGCAGATCACAGATACGCAGTATTTT. Translating gives CSVGRQITDTQYF.

The rearrangement joins TRBV29-1 to TRBJ1-5; D ambiguous. The germline V gene encodes CDR1 SQVTM and CDR2 ANQGSEA. CDR3 length: 11 amino acids. The V gene lost 0 bases and the J gene lost 8 bases, with 5 bases spanning the gap. This CDR3 is CSVEEREPQHF. CDR3 in DNA: TGCAGCGTTGAAGAACGGGAGCCCCAGCATTTT. Supplemented by reference TRBV29-1 and TRBJ1-5, the full variable domain reads SAVISQKPSRDICQRGTSLTIQCQVDSQVTMMFWYRQQPGQSLTLIATANQGSEATYESGFVIDKFPISRPNLTFSTLTVSNMSPEDSSIYLCSVEEREPQHFGDGTRLSIL.

This clone appeared a single time. The chain joins TRBV7-9 to TRBJ2-2; D is uncertain. V was pared by 1 base and J by 3 bases, with 15 bases between. The germline CDR1 and CDR2 sequences are SEHNR and FQNEAQ (reference sequence). The CDR3 has 17 residues. In DNA form, the CDR3 reads TGTGCCAGCAGCTTAGAAGTTGGGATTGGCGACACCGGGGAGCTGTTTTTT. It yields the protein CASSLEVGIGDTGELFF.